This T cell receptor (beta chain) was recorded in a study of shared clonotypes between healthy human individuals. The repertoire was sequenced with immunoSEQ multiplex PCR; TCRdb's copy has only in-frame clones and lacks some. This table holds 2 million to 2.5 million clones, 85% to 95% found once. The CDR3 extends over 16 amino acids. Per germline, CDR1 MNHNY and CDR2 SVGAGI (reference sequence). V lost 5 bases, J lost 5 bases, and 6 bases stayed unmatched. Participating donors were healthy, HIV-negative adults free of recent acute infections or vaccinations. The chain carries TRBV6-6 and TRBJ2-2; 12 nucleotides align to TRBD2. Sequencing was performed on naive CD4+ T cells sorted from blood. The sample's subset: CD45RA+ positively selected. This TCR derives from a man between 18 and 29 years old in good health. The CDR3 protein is CASSPRTSGTTGELFF. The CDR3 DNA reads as TGTGCCAGCAGTCCGCGGACTAGCGGGACTACCGGGGAGCTGTTTTTT.